A single sample gave rise to the 25 T cell receptor beta chains below, sequenced in a study of cytotoxic CD8 clonotypes in ibrutinib-treated CLL. TCRdb's copy holds only in-frame clones and misses some; the assay was immunoSEQ multiplex PCR. Of 250,000 to 350,000 clones in the sample, around 69% were seen once. The sequencing here drew on PBMCs, taken at disease progression, from a patient treated with ibrutinib. The receptors come from a human donor with chronic lymphocytic leukemia.

The chain uses TRBV28 and TRBJ2-7; 10 bases are shared with TRBD1. V trimming: 3 bases; J trimming: 0 bases; junction bases outside the gene matches: 5. From germline, CDR1 is MDHEN and CDR2 SYDVKM. CDR3 length: 16 residues. CDR3 nucleotide sequence: TGTGCCAGCAGTTTCGGGGGACAGGGGTTCTCCTACGAGCAGTACTTC. Translating it yields CASSFGGQGFSYEQYF. Based on the CDR3 plus reference TRBV28 and TRBJ2-7, the full variable domain is DVKVTQSSRYLVKRTGEKVFLECVQDMDHENMFWYRQDPGLGLRLIYFSYDVKMKEKGDIPEGYSVSREKKERFSLILESASTNQTSMYLCASSFGGQGFSYEQYFGPGTRLTVT.

The chain links TRBV4-1 to TRBJ2-7; D ambiguous. Germline loops: CDR1 MGHRA, CDR2 YSYEKL. V was cut by 0 bases and J by 5 bases, with 17 bases left in between. The CDR3 covers 16 residues. The CDR3: CASSQDGSSAHDEQYF. The CDR3, as DNA: TGCGCCAGCAGCCAAGACGGGTCTTCAGCCCACGACGAGCAGTACTTC.

The rearrangement uses TRBV6-5 and TRBJ2-3, with D possibly matching TRBD2 (5 bases). Trimming removed 6 bases at V and 4 bases at J, with 17 bases between. From germline, CDR1 is MNHEY and CDR2 SVGAGI. The CDR3 is 15 amino acids. The DNA for the CDR3 is TGTGCCAGCAGCCCCCGGGGTGAGCCCCCAGATACGCAGTATTTT. This encodes CASSPRGEPPDTQYF.

The table lists this clone with a few counts. The rearrangement joins TRBV6-5 to TRBJ2-7; 7 bases fit TRBD1. Germline V gives CDR1 MNHEY, CDR2 SVGAGI. The trim removed 9 bases at V and 0 bases at J, leaving 5 bases unmatched. The CDR3 totals 13 residues. CDR3 nucleotides: TGTGCCAGTCAACAGGGGAACTCCTACGAGCAGTACTTC. This gives the protein CASQQGNSYEQYF.

This chain joins TRBV10-2 and TRBJ2-3; the D is unclear. The germline V gene has CDR1 WSHSY and CDR2 SAAADI. The CDR3 covers 13 residues. V shed 7 bases and J shed 4 bases, with 12 bases lying between them. CDR3 residues: CASMRWFSDTQYF. The CDR3 nucleotides are TGCGCCAGCATGAGGTGGTTCTCAGATACGCAGTATTTT.

This chain links TRBV15 with TRBJ2-4; D unclear. The CDR3 contains 16 residues. Germline CDR1 LNHNV, CDR2 YYDKDF (reference sequence). Trimming removed 0 bases from V and 0 bases from J, with 9 bases in between. The DNA of the CDR3 is TGTGCCACCAGCAGAGAGTCCATTGTAGCCAAAAACATTCAGTACTTC. It translates to CATSRESIVAKNIQYF. The full variable domain, completed using reference TRBV15 and TRBJ2-4, is DAMVIQNPRYQVTQFGKPVTLSCSQTLNHNVMYWYQQKSSQAPKLLFHYYDKDFNNEADTPDNFQSRRPNTSFCFLDIRSPGLGDTAMYLCATSRESIVAKNIQYFGAGTRLSVL.

This chain joins TRBV6-5 and TRBJ2-5; no definite D call. CDR1 MNHEY and CDR2 SVGAGI come from the germline V gene. Trimming cost V 6 bases and J 2 bases, with 10 bases left between them. The CDR3 length is 13 residues. As DNA, the CDR3 is TGTGCCAGCAGCAGACTCCTACAAGAGACCCAGTACTTC. The encoded protein is CASSRLLQETQYF.

CDR3 residues: CASSQMNEQFF. The DNA for the CDR3 is TGTGCCAGCAGCCAAATGAATGAGCAGTTCTTC. The rearrangement links TRBV14 to TRBJ2-1; unclear D gene. In germline, CDR1 is SGHDN, CDR2 FVKESK. The CDR3 totals 11 residues. Between the trimmed V and J ends, which lost 2 bases and 7 bases, there was a span of 3 bases.

J is TRBJ2-6 and V is TRBV5-1; no clear D. The germline V and J ends were trimmed by 3 bases and 4 bases, with 11 bases remaining between them. There are 15 residues in the CDR3. The germline CDR1 and CDR2 sequences are SGHRS and YFSETQ. Written as DNA, the CDR3 is TGCGCCAGCAGCTCTCGACAAGGGGGGGCCAACGTCCTGACTTTC. The encoded protein is CASSSRQGGANVLTF.

This sequence joins TRBV5-8 and TRBJ2-7; 7 positions match TRBD1. The trim removed 4 bases at V and 1 base at J, leaving 2 bases unmatched. There are 13 residues in the CDR3. Germline assignment: CDR1 SGHTS and CDR2 YDEGEE. The DNA of the CDR3 is TGTGCCAGCAGCAGGGGACAGTCCTACGAGCAGTACTTC. This codes for CASSRGQSYEQYF.

V and J are TRBV27 and TRBJ2-7; 11 bases agree with TRBD2. The CDR3 length is 14 residues. CDR1 and CDR2 (germline): MNHEY, SMNVEV (reference sequence). The J segment lost 6 bases and the V segment lost 6 bases, leaving 7 bases of the junction unmatched. CDR3 coding DNA: TGTGCCAGCAGGGATAGCGGGAGGGCCGGCGAGCAGTACTTC. Encoded protein: CASRDSGRAGEQYF.

The table lists this clone with a few counts. V is TRBV7-3 and J is TRBJ2-5; 7 bases align to TRBD2. V lost 5 bases, J lost 4 bases, and 19 bases stayed unmatched. The length of the CDR3 is 18 residues. Germline V gene lookup returns CDR1 SGHTA and CDR2 FQGTGA. CDR3 sequence: CASSTSLTSRDCRETQYF. CDR3 DNA: TGTGCCAGCAGCACATCCCTGACTAGCCGGGACTGTCGAGAGACCCAGTACTTC.

The chain is built from TRBV5-1 and TRBJ2-7; TRBD2 aligns across 14 bases. This CDR3 contains 20 residues. CDR1 and CDR2 from the germline V gene are SGHRS and YFSETQ. The V gene end was trimmed by 0 bases and the J gene end by 1 base; junction bases not matched to a gene: 12. The CDR3 sequence is CASSLASYRLAGGPSYEQYF. Written as DNA, the CDR3 is TGCGCCAGCAGCTTGGCCTCCTACCGACTAGCGGGGGGGCCGTCCTACGAGCAGTACTTC.

The chain employs TRBV25-1 and TRBJ2-7; no firm D call. Looked up from germline, CDR1 is MGHDK and CDR2 is SYGVNS. The CDR3 loop spans 10 amino acids. V lost 3 bases to trimming and J lost 6 bases, with 3 bases between them. Written as DNA, the CDR3 is TGTGCCAGCAGTGAGGGCGAGCAGTACTTC. It encodes CASSEGEQYF.

The CDR3 coding sequence is TGTGCCAGCAGGAAACGGGACTCCACAGATACGCAGTATTTT. Translation gives CASRKRDSTDTQYF. The V gene is TRBV2, the J gene TRBJ2-3, with TRBD2 as a possible D gene (6 bases). The CDR3 runs 14 residues. V was trimmed by 6 bases and J by 2 bases, leaving 12 bases between them. Per germline, CDR1 SNHLY and CDR2 FYNNEI.

The chain has TRBV28 and TRBJ2-7; 7 bases are shared with TRBD1. With 6 bases clipped from V and 2 bases from J, the junction kept 4 bases outside the gene matches. Germline V lookup: CDR1 MDHEN, CDR2 SYDVKM. The CDR3 sequence is 13 residues long. CDR3 protein: CASSETGAYEQYF. CDR3 sequence (DNA): TGTGCCAGCAGCGAAACAGGGGCCTACGAGCAGTACTTC.

The chain uses TRBV10-3 and TRBJ2-1, with D maybe TRBD2 (6 bases). This CDR3 is built from 14 residues. Germline CDR1 ENHRY, CDR2 SYGVKD. The V gene lost 3 bases and the J gene lost 5 bases, with 11 bases spanning the gap. CDR3: CAISDPRGDNEQFF. DNA of the CDR3: TGTGCCATCAGTGACCCTCGCGGGGACAATGAGCAGTTCTTC.

The count of this clone is one. The V call is TRBV6-5, the J call TRBJ1-3; D uncertain. V lost 2 bases, J lost 0 bases, and 8 bases lay in between. This CDR3 region has 15 residues. Germline V lookup: CDR1 MNHEY, CDR2 SVGAGI. CDR3 amino acids: CASSYGSLSGNTIYF. The CDR3 DNA is TGTGCCAGCAGTTACGGCAGCCTCTCTGGAAACACCATATATTTT.

This clone was counted between two and nine times. This rearrangement joins TRBV28 to TRBJ1-2; possible D gene TRBD1, 6 bases. There are 15 residues in the CDR3. Germline CDR1 MDHEN, CDR2 SYDVKM. Trimming removed 6 bases at V and 4 bases at J, with 18 bases between. Here the CDR3 reads CASRTHRETVYGYTF. The CDR3 region has the DNA TGTGCCAGCAGAACCCACAGGGAAACCGTCTATGGCTACACCTTC.

The sample holds a few counts of this clone. V usage is TRBV5-1 and J usage is TRBJ2-7; the match to TRBD1 covers 7 bases. V gave up 4 bases and J gave up 0 bases; unmatched junction bases: 7. Germline CDR1 SGHRS, CDR2 YFSETQ. The CDR3 is made up of 15 amino acids. CDR3 in amino acids: CASSVGTVDSYEQYF. DNA for the CDR3: TGCGCCAGCAGCGTAGGGACAGTTGACTCCTACGAGCAGTACTTC.

This clone was detected only once. V usage is TRBV2 and J usage is TRBJ1-1; the match to TRBD1 covers 7 bases. This CDR3 region has 14 residues. Unmatched junction bases numbered 3, after V lost 5 bases and J lost 0 bases. In germline, CDR1 is SNHLY, CDR2 FYNNEI. The CDR3 here is CASSPGQMNTEAFF. Here the CDR3 DNA reads TGTGCCAGCAGTCCGGGACAGATGAACACTGAAGCTTTCTTT.

The rearrangement joins TRBV11-2 to TRBJ2-7; D is unclear. V was trimmed by 0 bases and J by 5 bases, leaving 11 bases between them. The CDR3 sequence is 14 residues long. Germline CDR1 and CDR2: SGHAT and FQNNGV. CDR3 sequence reads: CASSLESSVNEQYF. CDR3 DNA sequence: TGTGCCAGCAGCTTAGAGTCCAGCGTAAACGAGCAGTACTTC.

This clone was seen a single time. V gene TRBV25-1 combines with J gene TRBJ2-2; possibly TRBD1 for D (5 bases). V was shortened by 6 bases and J by 0 bases, with 11 bases between the two germline ends. This CDR3 comprises 15 residues. Germline assignment: CDR1 MGHDK and CDR2 SYGVNS. The CDR3 coding sequence is TGTGCCAGCAGCAGGGTTTCCCCGAACACCGGGGAGCTGTTTTTT. It specifies CASSRVSPNTGELFF.

V gene TRBV4-3 combines with J gene TRBJ2-4; 7 nucleotides agree with TRBD1. J gave up 8 bases and V 0 bases, and 7 bases lay outside the gene matches. Germline V gives CDR1 LGHNA, CDR2 YSLEER. The CDR3 covers 15 residues. The chain's CDR3 is CASSQDLGGFDIQYF. The CDR3 coding sequence is TGCGCCAGCAGCCAAGACTTAGGGGGCTTTGACATTCAGTACTTC.

The chain recombines TRBV20-1 with TRBJ2-7, with 7 bases matching TRBD2. Germline-derived CDR1 and CDR2 are DFQATT and SNEGSKA (reference sequence). Unmatched junction bases numbered 5, after V lost 5 bases and J lost 7 bases. The CDR3 length is 11 residues. CDR3 residues: CSALTSPEQYF. The DNA for the CDR3 is TGCAGTGCTTTGACTAGCCCTGAGCAGTACTTC.